This TCR beta chain was captured in a study of blood T cell repertoires in COVID-19. In the study overall: COVID-19 samples from acute and convalescent phases originated in the United States, Italy and Spain. Nucleic acid was either cDNA or gDNA, and it came from T cells, B-cell-depleted T cells, or PBMCs.

Study processing details: Reference gene primer amplification in the assay estimated nucleated cell counts. Profiling relied on immunoSEQ multiplex PCR, and the TCRdb table lists in-frame clones only, not all of them. V, J and clone size derive from that table, while D and trimming were established from the DNA sequence. Of over 150,000 clones in the sample, under 80% were seen once. The count of this clone is one. The sequenced sample was peripheral blood. The receptor was derived from a man in his sixties or seventies with acute or convalescent COVID-19.

CDR3 protein: CASSQYPGLAAANTGELFF. The CDR3 nucleotides read TGCGCCAGCAGCCAGTACCCGGGACTAGCGGCCGCGAACACCGGGGAGCTGTTTTTT. The chain carries TRBV4-1 and TRBJ2-2; 11 nucleotides line up with TRBD2. CDR3 length: 19 residues. Germline V gene lookup returns CDR1 MGHRA and CDR2 YSYEKL. Trimming cost V 3 bases and J 0 bases; bases outside gene matches: 9.